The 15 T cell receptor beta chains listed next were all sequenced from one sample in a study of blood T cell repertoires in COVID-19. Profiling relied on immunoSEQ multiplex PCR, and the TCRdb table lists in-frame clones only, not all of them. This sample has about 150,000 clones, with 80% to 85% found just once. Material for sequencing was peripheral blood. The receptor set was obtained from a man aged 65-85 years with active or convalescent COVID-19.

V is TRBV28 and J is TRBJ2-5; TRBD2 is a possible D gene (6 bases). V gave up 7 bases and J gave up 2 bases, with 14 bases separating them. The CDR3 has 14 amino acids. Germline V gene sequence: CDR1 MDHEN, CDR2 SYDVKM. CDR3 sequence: CASTAGLLQETQYF. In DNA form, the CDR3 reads TGTGCCAGCACCGCGGGACTGCTACAAGAGACCCAGTACTTC.

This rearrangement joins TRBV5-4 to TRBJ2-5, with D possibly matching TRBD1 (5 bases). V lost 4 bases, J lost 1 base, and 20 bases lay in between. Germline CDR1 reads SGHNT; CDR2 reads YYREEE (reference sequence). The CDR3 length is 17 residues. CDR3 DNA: TGTGCCAGCAGCGTTGAGTTACAGGCCGTGGGCCAAGAGACCCAGTACTTC. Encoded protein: CASSVELQAVGQETQYF.

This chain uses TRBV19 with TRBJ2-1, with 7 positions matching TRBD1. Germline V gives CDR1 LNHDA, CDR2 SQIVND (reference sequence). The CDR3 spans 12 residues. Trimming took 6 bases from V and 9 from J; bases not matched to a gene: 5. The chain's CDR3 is CASSRDSGEQFF. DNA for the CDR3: TGTGCCAGTAGCAGGGACAGCGGTGAGCAGTTCTTC.

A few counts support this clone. CDR3 in amino acids: CASSNILAGVGYEQYF. As DNA, the CDR3 is TGCGCCAGCAGCAATATACTAGCGGGAGTTGGTTACGAGCAGTACTTC. The chain has TRBV4-1 and TRBJ2-7; 11 nucleotides line up with TRBD2. This CDR3 has 16 residues. The germline V gene encodes CDR1 MGHRA and CDR2 YSYEKL. The V gene end was trimmed by 5 bases and the J gene end by 4 bases; junction bases not matched to a gene: 10.

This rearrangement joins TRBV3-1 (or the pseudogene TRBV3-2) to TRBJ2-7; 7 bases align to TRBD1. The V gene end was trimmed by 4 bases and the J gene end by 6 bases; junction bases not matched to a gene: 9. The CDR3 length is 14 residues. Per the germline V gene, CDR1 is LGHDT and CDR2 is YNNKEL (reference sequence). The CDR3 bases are TGTGCCAGCAGCCGACAGGGTGGAAGTGTCGAGCAGTACTTC. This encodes CASSRQGGSVEQYF.

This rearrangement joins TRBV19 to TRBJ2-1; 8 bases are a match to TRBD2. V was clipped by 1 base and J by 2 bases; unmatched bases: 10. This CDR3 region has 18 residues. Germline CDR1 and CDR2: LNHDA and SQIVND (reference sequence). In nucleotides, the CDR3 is TGTGCCAGTAGTATAGTACGTTCGGGGGGGCCCACCTACAATGAGCAGTTCTTC. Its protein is CASSIVRSGGPTYNEQFF.

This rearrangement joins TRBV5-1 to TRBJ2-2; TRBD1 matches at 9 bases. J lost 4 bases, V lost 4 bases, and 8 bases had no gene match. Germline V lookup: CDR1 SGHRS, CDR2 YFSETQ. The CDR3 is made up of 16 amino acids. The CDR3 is CASSGQTGGVTGELFF. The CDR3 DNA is TGCGCCAGCAGCGGGCAGACAGGGGGTGTCACCGGGGAGCTGTTTTTT.

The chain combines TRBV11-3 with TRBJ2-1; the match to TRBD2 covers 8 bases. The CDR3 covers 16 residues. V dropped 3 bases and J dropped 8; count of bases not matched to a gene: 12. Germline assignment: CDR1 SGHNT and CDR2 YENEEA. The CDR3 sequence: CASSLASSGGFYEQFF. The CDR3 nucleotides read TGTGCCAGCAGCTTGGCAAGCAGCGGGGGTTTCTATGAGCAGTTCTTC.

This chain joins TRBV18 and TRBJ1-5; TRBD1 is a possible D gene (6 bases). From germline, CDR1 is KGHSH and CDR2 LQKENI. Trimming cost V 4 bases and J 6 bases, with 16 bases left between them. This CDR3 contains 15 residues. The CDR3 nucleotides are TGTGCCAGCTCACGCGGGGGGGGCGCGGCTCAGCCCCAGCATTTT. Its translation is CASSRGGGAAQPQHF.

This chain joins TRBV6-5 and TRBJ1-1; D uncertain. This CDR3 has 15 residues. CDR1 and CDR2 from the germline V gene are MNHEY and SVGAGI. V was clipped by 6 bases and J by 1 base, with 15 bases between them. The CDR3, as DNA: TGTGCCAGCAGACCCCTTGGCGGTCCGAACACTGAAGCTTTCTTT. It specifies CASRPLGGPNTEAFF.

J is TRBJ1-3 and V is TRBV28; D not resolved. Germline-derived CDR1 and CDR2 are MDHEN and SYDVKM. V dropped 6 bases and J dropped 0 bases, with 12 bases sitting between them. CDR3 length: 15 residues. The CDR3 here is CASSSGSSSGNTIYF. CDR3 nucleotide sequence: TGTGCCAGCAGCTCCGGGAGCAGCTCTGGAAACACCATATATTTT.

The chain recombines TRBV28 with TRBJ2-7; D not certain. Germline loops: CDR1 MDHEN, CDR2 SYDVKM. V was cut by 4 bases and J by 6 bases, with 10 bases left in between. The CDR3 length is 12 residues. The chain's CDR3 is CASSSGYREQYF. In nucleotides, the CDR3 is TGTGCCAGCAGTTCCGGGTATCGCGAGCAGTACTTC.

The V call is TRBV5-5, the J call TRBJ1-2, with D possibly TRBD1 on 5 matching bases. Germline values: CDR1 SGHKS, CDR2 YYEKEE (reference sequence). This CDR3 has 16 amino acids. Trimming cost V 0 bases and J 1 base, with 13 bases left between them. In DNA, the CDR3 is TGTGCCAGCAGCTTGGGCCAGGGCGGGATTAACTATGGCTACACCTTC. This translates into CASSLGQGGINYGYTF.

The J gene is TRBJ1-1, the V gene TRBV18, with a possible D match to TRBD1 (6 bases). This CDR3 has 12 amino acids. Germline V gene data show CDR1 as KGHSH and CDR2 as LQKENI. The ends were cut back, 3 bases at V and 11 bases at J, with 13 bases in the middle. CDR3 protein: CASSPDRGFAFF. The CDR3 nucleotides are TGTGCCAGCTCACCGGACAGAGGATTTGCTTTCTTT.

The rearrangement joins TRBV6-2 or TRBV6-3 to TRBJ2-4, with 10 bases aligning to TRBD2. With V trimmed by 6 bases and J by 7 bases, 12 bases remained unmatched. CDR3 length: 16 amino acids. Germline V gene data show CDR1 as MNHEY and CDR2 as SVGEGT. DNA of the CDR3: TGTGCCAGCAGCGGACTAGCGGCCCTCTCTGGGAACATTCAGTACTTC. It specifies CASSGLAALSGNIQYF.